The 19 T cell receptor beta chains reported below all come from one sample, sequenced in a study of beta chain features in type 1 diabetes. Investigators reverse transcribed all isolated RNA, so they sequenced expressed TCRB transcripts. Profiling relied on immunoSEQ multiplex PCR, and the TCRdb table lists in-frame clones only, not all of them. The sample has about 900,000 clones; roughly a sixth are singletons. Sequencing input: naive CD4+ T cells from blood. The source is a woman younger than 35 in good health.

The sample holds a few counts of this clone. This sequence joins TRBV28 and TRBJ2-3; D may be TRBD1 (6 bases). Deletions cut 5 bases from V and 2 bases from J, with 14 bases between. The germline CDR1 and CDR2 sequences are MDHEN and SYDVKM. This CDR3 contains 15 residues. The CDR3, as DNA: TGTGCCAGCAGTCTAAGACAGGTCCCCACAGATACGCAGTATTTT. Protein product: CASSLRQVPTDTQYF.

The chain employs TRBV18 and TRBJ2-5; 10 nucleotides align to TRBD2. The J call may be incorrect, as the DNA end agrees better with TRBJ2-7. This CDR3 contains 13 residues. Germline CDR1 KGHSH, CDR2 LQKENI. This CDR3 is CASVPTSGTEQYF. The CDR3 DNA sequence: TGTGCCAGCGTCCCCACTAGCGGGACCGAGCAGTACTTC.

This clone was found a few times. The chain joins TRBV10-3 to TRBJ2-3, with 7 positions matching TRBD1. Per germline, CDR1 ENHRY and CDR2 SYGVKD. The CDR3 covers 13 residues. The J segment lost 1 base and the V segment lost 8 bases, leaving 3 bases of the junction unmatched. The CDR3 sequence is CAIAQGGTDTQYF. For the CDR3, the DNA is TGTGCCATCGCCCAGGGGGGCACAGATACGCAGTATTTT.

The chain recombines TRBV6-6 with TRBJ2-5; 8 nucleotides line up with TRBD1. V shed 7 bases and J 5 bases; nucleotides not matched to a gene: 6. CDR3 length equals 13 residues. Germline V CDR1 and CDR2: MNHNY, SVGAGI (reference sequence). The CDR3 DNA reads TGTGCCAGCATTCCGGACAGGGACGAGACCCAGTACTTC. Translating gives CASIPDRDETQYF.

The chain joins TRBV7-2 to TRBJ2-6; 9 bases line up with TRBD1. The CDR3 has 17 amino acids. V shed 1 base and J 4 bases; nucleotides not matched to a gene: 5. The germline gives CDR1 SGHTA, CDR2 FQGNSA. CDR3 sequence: CASSLGGQGTGANVLTF. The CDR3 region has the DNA TGTGCCAGCAGCTTAGGGGGACAGGGTACAGGGGCCAACGTCCTGACTTTC.

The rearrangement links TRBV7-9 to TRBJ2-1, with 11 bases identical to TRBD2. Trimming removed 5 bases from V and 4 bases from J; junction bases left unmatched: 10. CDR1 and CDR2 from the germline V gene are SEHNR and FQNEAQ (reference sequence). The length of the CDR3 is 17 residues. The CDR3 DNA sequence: TGTGCCAGCAGCAAAAGACTAGCGGGGTCCTCTTACAATGAGCAGTTCTTC. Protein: CASSKRLAGSSYNEQFF.

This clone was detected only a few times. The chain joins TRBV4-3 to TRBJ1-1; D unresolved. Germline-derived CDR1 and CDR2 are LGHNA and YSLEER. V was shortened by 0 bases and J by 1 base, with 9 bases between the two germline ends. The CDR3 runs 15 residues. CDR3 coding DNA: TGCGCCAGCAGCCAAGATGGGCGAGGGAACACTGAAGCTTTCTTT. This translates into CASSQDGRGNTEAFF.

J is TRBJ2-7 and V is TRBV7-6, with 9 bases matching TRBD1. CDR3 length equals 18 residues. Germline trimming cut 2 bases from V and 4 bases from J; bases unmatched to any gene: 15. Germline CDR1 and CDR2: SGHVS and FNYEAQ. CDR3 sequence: CASSLRGIGDRVIYEQYF. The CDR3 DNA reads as TGTGCCAGCAGCTTAAGGGGTATCGGGGACAGGGTGATATACGAGCAGTACTTC.

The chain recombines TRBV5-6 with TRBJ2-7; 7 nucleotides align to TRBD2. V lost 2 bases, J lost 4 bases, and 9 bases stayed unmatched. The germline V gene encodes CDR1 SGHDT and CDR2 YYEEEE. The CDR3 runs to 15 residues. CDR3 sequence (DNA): TGTGCCAGCAGCTTACTAGCGAGAGAGGCGTACGAGCAGTACTTC. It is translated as CASSLLAREAYEQYF.

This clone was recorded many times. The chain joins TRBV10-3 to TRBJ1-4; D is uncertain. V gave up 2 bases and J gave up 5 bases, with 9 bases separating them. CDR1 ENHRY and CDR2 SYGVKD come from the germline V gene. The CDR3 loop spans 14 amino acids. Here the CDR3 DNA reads TGTGCCATCAGTGAGGGCAGGTCAAATGAAAAACTGTTTTTT. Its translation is CAISEGRSNEKLFF.

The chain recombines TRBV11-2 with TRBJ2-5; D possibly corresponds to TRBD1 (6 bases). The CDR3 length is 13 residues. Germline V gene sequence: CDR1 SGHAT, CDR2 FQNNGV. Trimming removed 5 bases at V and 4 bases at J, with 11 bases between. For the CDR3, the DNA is TGTGCCAGCAGCCCGACAGGATTAGAGACCCAGTACTTC. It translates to CASSPTGLETQYF.

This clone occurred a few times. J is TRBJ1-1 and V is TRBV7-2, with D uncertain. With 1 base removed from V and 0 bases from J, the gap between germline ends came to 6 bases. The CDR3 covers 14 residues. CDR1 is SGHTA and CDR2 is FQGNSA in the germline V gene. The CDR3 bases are TGTGCCAGCAGCTTAGAAAGGGTGAACACTGAAGCTTTCTTT. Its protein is CASSLERVNTEAFF.

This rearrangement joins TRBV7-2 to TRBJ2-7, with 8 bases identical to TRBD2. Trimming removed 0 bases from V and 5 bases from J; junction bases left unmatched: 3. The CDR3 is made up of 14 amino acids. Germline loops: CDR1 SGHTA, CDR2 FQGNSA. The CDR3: CASSLAGTRNEQYF. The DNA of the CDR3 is TGTGCCAGCAGCTTAGCCGGGACTAGGAACGAGCAGTACTTC.

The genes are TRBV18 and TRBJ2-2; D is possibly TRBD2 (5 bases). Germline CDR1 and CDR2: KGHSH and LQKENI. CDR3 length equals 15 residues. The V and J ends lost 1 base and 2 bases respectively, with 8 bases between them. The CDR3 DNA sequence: TGTGCCAGCTCACCACTGAGGGAAAACACCGGGGAGCTGTTTTTT. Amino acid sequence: CASSPLRENTGELFF.

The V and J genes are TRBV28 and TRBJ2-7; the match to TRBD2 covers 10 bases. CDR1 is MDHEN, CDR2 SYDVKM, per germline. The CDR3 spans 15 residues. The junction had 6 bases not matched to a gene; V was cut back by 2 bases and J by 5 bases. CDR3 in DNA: TGTGCCAGCAGTTTACCTCTAGCGGGAGTCCACGAGCAGTACTTC. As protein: CASSLPLAGVHEQYF.

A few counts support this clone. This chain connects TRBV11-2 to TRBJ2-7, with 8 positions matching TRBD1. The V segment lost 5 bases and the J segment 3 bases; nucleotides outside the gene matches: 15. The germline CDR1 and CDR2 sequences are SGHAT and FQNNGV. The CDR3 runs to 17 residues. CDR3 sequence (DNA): TGTGCCAGCAGCCGTAGAGCGCCGGCAGGGGGCGGCTACGAGCAGTACTTC. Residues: CASSRRAPAGGGYEQYF.

The CDR3 is CASSYLAYGFHEQYF. The CDR3 DNA reads as TGTGCCAGCAGTTACCTCGCTTACGGTTTCCACGAGCAGTACTTC. This chain links TRBV6-5 with TRBJ2-7; D unclear. This CDR3 has 15 residues. V lost 2 bases and J lost 5, with 16 bases in between. The germline V gene encodes CDR1 MNHEY and CDR2 SVGAGI.

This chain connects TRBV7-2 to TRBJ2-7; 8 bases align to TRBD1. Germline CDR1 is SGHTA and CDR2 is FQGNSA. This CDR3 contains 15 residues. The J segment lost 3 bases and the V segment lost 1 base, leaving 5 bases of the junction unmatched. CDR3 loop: CASSLGAGGHYEQYF. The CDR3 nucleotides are TGTGCCAGCAGCTTAGGGGCAGGGGGCCACTACGAGCAGTACTTC.

The CDR3 DNA follows: TGTGCCAGCAGCCCTGATGGGTCCAGCTCCTACGAGCAGTACTTC. Translated, it gives CASSPDGSSSYEQYF. The chain links TRBV7-9 to TRBJ2-7; no reliable D call. The CDR3 spans 15 residues. Trimming took off 5 bases at V and 0 bases at J, with 14 bases between the two ends. The germline CDR1 and CDR2 sequences are SEHNR and FQNEAQ (reference sequence).